Presented here are 7 T cell receptor beta chains from one specimen sequenced in a study of cytomegalovirus exposure and HLA in healthy donors. A multiplex PCR was run with 60 Vbeta primers and 13 Jbeta primers. Profiled with immunoSEQ multiplex PCR; TCRdb holds only in-frame clones, not every one. The data contain approximately 150,000 clones, about 75% of them singletons. The sample comprised PBMCs. These TCRs come from a man in his forties in good health and CMV-seronegative.

This clone was detected a few times. Its ends do not fully match the called genes, so a read error is possible. The V and J genes are TRBV10-1 and TRBJ1-2, with D possibly TRBD1 on 5 matching bases. Germline values: CDR1 WNHNN, CDR2 SYGVQD (reference sequence). This CDR3 is built from 12 residues. The CDR3 DNA is TGCGCCAGCAGTGGGCAGGGTGGTGAAAGAGCCTTC. It specifies CASSGQGGERAF.

The gene calls are TRBV2 and TRBJ2-4, with a possible D match to TRBD2 (6 bases). Trimming pared 9 bases from V and 2 bases from J, leaving 11 bases between. Germline V gene sequence: CDR1 SNHLY, CDR2 FYNNEI. This CDR3 comprises 13 residues. In DNA form, the CDR3 reads TGTGCCAGTATGGGGGGACCCAAAAACATTCAGTACTTC. This codes for CASMGGPKNIQYF.

This clone was picked up a small number of times. V and J are TRBV7-9 and TRBJ2-1, with D perhaps matching TRBD1 (5 bases). The CDR3 totals 14 residues. V lost 5 bases to trimming and J lost 4 bases, with 12 bases between them. Germline CDR1 reads SEHNR; CDR2 reads FQNEAQ (reference sequence). The CDR3 sequence is CASSLPQGYNEQFF. The CDR3 DNA reads as TGTGCCAGCAGCCTTCCCCAGGGATACAATGAGCAGTTCTTC. The full variable domain, rest sourced from reference TRBV7-9 and TRBJ2-1, is DTGVSQNPRHKITKRGQNVTFRCDPISEHNRLYWYRQTLGQGPEFLTYFQNEAQLEKSRLLSDRFSAERPKGSFSTLEIQRTEQGDSAMYLCASSLPQGYNEQFFGPGTRLTVL.

V usage is TRBV2 and J usage is TRBJ2-5, with D possibly being TRBD1 (6 bases). Germline lookup yields CDR1 SNHLY and CDR2 FYNNEI. The CDR3 spans 15 residues. V was pared by 6 bases and J by 1 base, with 15 bases between. The DNA for the CDR3 is TGTGCCAGCAGGGCCACAGAGGACAGCCAAGAGACCCAGTACTTC. Its translation is CASRATEDSQETQYF.

This sequence joins TRBV7-6 and TRBJ2-1, with TRBD1 matching over 7 bases. CDR1 is SGHVS, CDR2 FNYEAQ, per germline. Germline trimming cut 5 bases from V and 6 bases from J; bases unmatched to any gene: 4. The CDR3 totals 13 residues. The DNA for the CDR3 is TGTGCCAGCAGCCCTACAGGGGCCAATGAGCAGTTCTTC. Protein sequence: CASSPTGANEQFF.

The chain couples TRBV28 to TRBJ2-5; 8 bases are a match to TRBD1. The end of the DNA is better explained by TRBJ2-7, so the J call may be wrong. The CDR3 runs 14 residues. Germline V CDR1 and CDR2: MDHEN, SYDVKM. In DNA form, the CDR3 reads TGTGCCAGCAGTTGGGGACAGGTAGCCTACGAGCAGTACTTC. Translation gives CASSWGQVAYEQYF.

This clone was detected only a few times. The gene calls are TRBV5-5 and TRBJ1-1; tentative D call: TRBD1 (6 bases). Germline CDR1 is SGHKS and CDR2 is YYEKEE (reference sequence). This CDR3 has 15 residues. With 0 bases removed from V and 2 bases from J, the gap between germline ends came to 11 bases. In DNA, the CDR3 is TGTGCCAGCAGCTTGGCATGGGGGGGCAACACTGAAGCTTTCTTT. It yields the protein CASSLAWGGNTEAFF.